A single sample is the source of the 19 T cell receptor beta chains below, sequenced in a study of blood T cell repertoires in COVID-19. Generated by immunoSEQ multiplex PCR, the TCRdb table keeps only in-frame clones and is missing some. The data contain some 270,000 clones, about 87% of them singletons. Material for sequencing was PBMCs or T cells enriched from blood (not recorded which). These receptors were taken from a woman under 40 with acute COVID-19.

The V gene is TRBV9, the J gene TRBJ2-1, with no clear D. The CDR3 covers 12 residues. In germline, CDR1 is SGDLS, CDR2 YYNGEE. Between the trimmed V and J ends, which lost 4 bases and 7 bases, there was a span of 9 bases. CDR3 bases: TGTGCCAGCAGCCAGACTTCAAATGAGCAGTTCTTC. Its protein product is CASSQTSNEQFF.

The rearrangement uses TRBV5-6 and TRBJ2-2; 8 bases are shared with TRBD2. The CDR3 consists of 15 residues. J gave up 5 bases and V 0 bases, and 3 bases lay outside the gene matches. Germline assignment: CDR1 SGHDT and CDR2 YYEEEE. The CDR3: CASSLDGLATGELFF. CDR3 sequence (DNA): TGTGCCAGCAGCTTGGACGGACTAGCAACCGGGGAGCTGTTTTTT.

This chain links TRBV4-1 with TRBJ2-1; D possibly corresponds to TRBD2 (5 bases). CDR3 length: 16 residues. The ends were cut back, 0 bases at V and 0 bases at J, with 9 bases in the middle. CDR1 and CDR2 (germline): MGHRA, YSYEKL. For the CDR3, the DNA is TGCGCCAGCAGCCAAGAGTCGGGAAACTCCTACAATGAGCAGTTCTTC. This encodes CASSQESGNSYNEQFF.

This clone is a singleton in its sample. The chain combines TRBV28 with TRBJ1-6, with no clear D. V was cut by 7 bases and J by 10 bases, with 11 bases left in between. This CDR3 is 12 amino acids long. Germline CDR1 is MDHEN and CDR2 is SYDVKM. CDR3 DNA: TGTGCCAGCAATTCCTTGGGCTCACCCCTCCACTTT. Its protein is CASNSLGSPLHF.

About this clone: Additional DNA sequences in this sample encode the identical CDR3. The gene calls are TRBV24-1 and TRBJ2-1; 10 nucleotides agree with TRBD2. CDR1 and CDR2 (germline): KGHDR, SFDVKD. The CDR3 is made up of 16 amino acids. Trimming cost V 4 bases and J 0 bases; bases outside gene matches: 2. CDR3 in amino acids: CATSEPSGSSYNEQFF. Here the CDR3 DNA reads TGTGCCACCAGTGAACCTAGCGGGAGCTCCTACAATGAGCAGTTCTTC.

This chain links TRBV3-1 (or the pseudogene TRBV3-2) with TRBJ2-5; TRBD2 matches 11 bases. From germline, CDR1 is LGHDT and CDR2 YNNKEL (reference sequence). This CDR3 is 16 amino acids long. Unmatched junction bases numbered 9, after V lost 2 bases and J lost 7 bases. CDR3 sequence reads: CASSQPFVLAGATQYF. CDR3 bases: TGTGCCAGCAGCCAACCGTTCGTACTAGCGGGAGCGACCCAGTACTTC.

The count of this clone is one. The chain carries TRBV29-1 and TRBJ2-2, with D possibly matching TRBD2 (7 bases). The V gene lost 6 bases and the J gene lost 3 bases, with 20 bases spanning the gap. This CDR3 is 16 amino acids long. CDR1 is SQVTM and CDR2 is ANQGSEA in the germline V gene. For the CDR3, the DNA is TGCAGCGTACGGGGGGCGAGGGTAGTAGACACCGGGGAGCTGTTTTTT. Its protein is CSVRGARVVDTGELFF.

The chain recombines TRBV4-1 with TRBJ2-1; TRBD2 might be the D (6 bases). The length of the CDR3 is 14 residues. Germline V gives CDR1 MGHRA, CDR2 YSYEKL. V shed 7 bases and J shed 8 bases, with 18 bases lying between them. As DNA, the CDR3 is TGCGCCAGCACCCGGACCGGGGGAGTCCATGAGCAGTTCTTC. This encodes CASTRTGGVHEQFF.

This rearrangement joins TRBV30 to TRBJ1-1, with D hard to call. V lost 1 base and J 7 bases, leaving 16 bases between the germline ends. The CDR3 totals 14 residues. Germline loops: CDR1 GTSNPN, CDR2 SVGIG (reference sequence). CDR3 nucleotide sequence: TGTGCCTGGAGTGGCGGGTCCGCTCTGAGTGAAGCTTTCTTT. Translation gives CAWSGGSALSEAFF.

This chain connects TRBV7-2 to TRBJ2-7, with D tentatively TRBD1 (6 bases). This CDR3 has 14 amino acids. V lost 5 bases, J lost 2 bases, and 13 bases lay in between. CDR1 and CDR2 (germline): SGHTA, FQGNSA. As DNA, the CDR3 is TGTGCCAGCAGCGTAAGGGGGTCCCCCTACGAGCAGTACTTC. This encodes CASSVRGSPYEQYF.

This chain joins TRBV6-5 and TRBJ1-1; D may be TRBD1 (5 bases). Germline V lookup: CDR1 MNHEY, CDR2 SVGAGI. The CDR3 length is 13 residues. Trimming stripped 6 bases from V and 0 bases from J, with 8 bases between. CDR3: CASRTDLNTEAFF. As DNA, the CDR3 is TGTGCCAGCAGGACAGATCTGAACACTGAAGCTTTCTTT.

V gene TRBV5-1 combines with J gene TRBJ2-1; 12 bases are shared with TRBD1. The ends lost 5 bases at V and 7 bases at J; junction bases unmatched: 7. This CDR3 spans 15 amino acids. The V gene's germline CDR1 is SGHRS and CDR2 YFSETQ. DNA for the CDR3: TGCGCCAGCAGTACGGGACAGGGGGCGTTGAATGAGCAGTTCTTC. This gives the protein CASSTGQGALNEQFF.

V and J are TRBV5-6 and TRBJ2-1; 11 bases map to TRBD2. J lost 7 bases, V lost 0 bases, and 12 bases had no gene match. CDR3 length: 18 residues. The germline V gene encodes CDR1 SGHDT and CDR2 YYEEEE. The DNA for the CDR3 is TGTGCCAGCAGCTTGGTCGCAGGGCATCGGACTAGCGGGAATGAGCAGTTCTTC. This translates into CASSLVAGHRTSGNEQFF. Looking up the rest from reference TRBV5-6 and TRBJ2-1 gives the full variable domain: DAGVTQSPTHLIKTRGQQVTLRCSPKSGHDTVSWYQQALGQGPQFIFQYYEEEERQRGNFPDRFSGHQFPNYSSELNVNALLLGDSALYLCASSLVAGHRTSGNEQFFGPGTRLTVL.

This clone was detected only a few times. The genes are TRBV6-5 and TRBJ2-7; possible D gene TRBD1, 6 bases. The length of the CDR3 is 13 residues. Germline CDR1 reads MNHEY; CDR2 reads SVGAGI. Trimming left V 4 bases short and J 7 bases short, with 14 bases between. CDR3 sequence: CASSSHRQAEQYF. CDR3 DNA: TGTGCCAGCAGTTCCCATCGACAGGCGGAGCAGTACTTC.

The genes are TRBV3-1 (or the pseudogene TRBV3-2) and TRBJ1-6; D call uncertain. The germline V gene has CDR1 LGHDT and CDR2 YNNKEL (reference sequence). V was shortened by 3 bases and J by 13 bases, with 10 bases between the two germline ends. The CDR3 covers 12 residues. As DNA, the CDR3 is TGTGCCAGCAGCCAGAGGGCTGCCCCCCTCCACTTT. Protein: CASSQRAAPLHF.

This chain joins TRBV19 and TRBJ1-2, with 7 bases that match TRBD1. The germline V gene has CDR1 LNHDA and CDR2 SQIVND (reference sequence). V lost 5 bases and J lost 14; bases outside the gene matches: 11. The CDR3 has 12 residues. CDR3 in amino acids: CASSLGDSPATF. Here the CDR3 DNA reads TGTGCCAGTAGTCTTGGGGACAGCCCTGCTACCTTC.

The rearrangement uses TRBV5-1 and TRBJ1-6, with 7 bases identical to TRBD1. J lost 10 bases, V lost 8 bases, and 18 bases had no gene match. CDR1 is SGHRS and CDR2 is YFSETQ in the germline V gene. This CDR3 is built from 16 residues. The CDR3 nucleotides are TGCGCCAGTGGATACTCGCGACAGGGTTTCGGGTCACCCCTCCACTTT. This encodes CASGYSRQGFGSPLHF. Full variable domain (remainder filled in from reference TRBV5-1 and TRBJ1-6): KAGVTQTPRYLIKTRGQQVTLSCSPISGHRSVSWYQQTPGQGLQFLFEYFSETQRNKGNFPGRFSGRQFSNSRSEMNVSTLELGDSALYLCASGYSRQGFGSPLHFGNGTRLTVT.

The V gene is TRBV27, the J gene TRBJ1-4; D unresolved. Between the trimmed V and J ends, which lost 3 bases and 6 bases, there was a span of 5 bases. Germline assignment: CDR1 MNHEY and CDR2 SMNVEV (reference sequence). This CDR3 has 12 residues. The CDR3 reads CASSFGDEKLFF. The CDR3 DNA is TGTGCCAGCAGTTTCGGGGATGAAAAACTGTTTTTT.

This chain uses TRBV27 with TRBJ1-1; D possibly corresponds to TRBD1 (5 bases). V gave up 2 bases and J gave up 5 bases, with 12 bases separating them. CDR1 MNHEY and CDR2 SMNVEV come from the germline V gene (reference sequence). The CDR3 extends over 14 amino acids. DNA of the CDR3: TGTGCCAGCAGTTTAACCAGGGAGGTGACTGAAGCTTTCTTT. The encoded protein is CASSLTREVTEAFF.